This T cell receptor beta chain was profiled in a study of identical twins. This clonotype was counted a few times. J was trimmed by 10 bases and V by 1 base; bases with no gene match: 4. Per the germline V gene, CDR1 is LGHNA and CDR2 is YSLEER. The CDR3 runs 15 residues. In TCRdb, the 5' RACE reads were re-called with MiXCR into one record per CDR3 protein. Of some 500,000 distinct CDR3 sequences in the sample, approximately 15% are singletons; the top ten hold roughly 0.5%. These data were also reused for a study on yellow fever vaccine responses in identical twins.

J is TRBJ1-6 and V is TRBV4-3, with TRBD1 matching 10 bases. This TCR was recovered from a woman aged 18-30 years in good health. Input material: CD4+ T cells sorted from blood. The chain's CDR3 is CASSQGDRGRSPLHF. DNA of the CDR3: TGCGCCAGCAGCCAAGGGGACAGGGGACGATCACCCCTCCACTTT.